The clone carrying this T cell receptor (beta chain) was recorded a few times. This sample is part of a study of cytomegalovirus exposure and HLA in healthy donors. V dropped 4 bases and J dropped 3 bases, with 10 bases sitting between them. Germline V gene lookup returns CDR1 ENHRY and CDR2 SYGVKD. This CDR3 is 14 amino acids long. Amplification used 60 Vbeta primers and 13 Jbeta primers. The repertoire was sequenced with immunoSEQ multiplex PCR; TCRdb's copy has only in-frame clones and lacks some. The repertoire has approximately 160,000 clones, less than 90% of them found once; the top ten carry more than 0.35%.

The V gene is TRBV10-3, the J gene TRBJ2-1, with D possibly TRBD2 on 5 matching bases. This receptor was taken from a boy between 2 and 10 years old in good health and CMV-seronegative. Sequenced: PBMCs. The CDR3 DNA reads TGTGCCATCAGTGGGGGAGAATTCTACAATGAGCAGTTCTTC. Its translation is CAISGGEFYNEQFF.